The 2 T cell receptor beta chains in this list originate from one sample, sequenced in a study of siplizumab effects on memory and regulatory T cells. The protocol was immunoSEQ multiplex PCR, while the TCRdb copy is restricted to in-frame clones and leaves out a portion. The data show tens of thousands of clones, around 90% seen once. Sequencing was carried out using CD8+ T cells sorted from blood. Receptors originate from a human donor in good health.

The V and J genes are TRBV10-1 and TRBJ2-3, with D possibly TRBD1 on 6 matching bases. Deletions cut 4 bases from V and 2 bases from J, with 10 bases between. The length of the CDR3 is 14 residues. Per germline, CDR1 WNHNN and CDR2 SYGVQD (reference sequence). This CDR3 is CASSGTEDTDTQYF. For the CDR3, the DNA is TGCGCCAGCAGTGGGACAGAGGACACAGATACGCAGTATTTT.

The gene calls are TRBV6-5 and TRBJ1-1; tentatively, D is TRBD1 (5 bases). Germline assignment: CDR1 MNHEY and CDR2 SVGAGI. The CDR3 is 14 residues long. V was pared by 0 bases and J by 3 bases, with 8 bases between. CDR3 residues: CASSYSMGDTEAFF. CDR3 bases: TGTGCCAGCAGTTACTCGATGGGGGACACTGAAGCTTTCTTT.